This T cell receptor (beta chain) was profiled in a study of patients and donors after allogeneic stem cell transplantation. TCRdb analysed the RT-PCR reads with MiXCR anew, one entry per CDR3 protein. This table has hundreds of thousands of distinct CDR3 sequences, 15% to 20% appearing once. Trimming at V came to 5 bases and at J to 2 bases, leaving 2 bases not matched to a gene. The germline gives CDR1 PRHDT, CDR2 FYEKMQ (reference sequence). There are 13 residues in the CDR3. This receptor was taken from a human donor who was either an allogeneic HSCT recipient or a stem cell or donor lymphocyte infusion donor (not recorded which). It is not recorded whose cells these are; they may come from a transplant donor. The chain couples TRBV13 to TRBJ2-5; the match to TRBD2 covers 7 bases. Sequencing input: blood, either unsorted or a sorted T cell fraction (not recorded which). CDR3 sequence: CASSLADQETQYF. The CDR3 DNA is TGTGCCAGCAGCCTAGCGGATCAAGAGACCCAGTACTTC.